The 30 T cell receptor beta chains below come from one sample, sequenced in a study of beta chain features in type 1 diabetes. Whole-study results and caveats: In every one of the four CD4+ subsets, TCRB CDR3s were moderately but significantly shorter in Type 1 diabetes patients.

Every isolated RNA sample was fully reverse transcribed, so sequencing captured expressed TCRB transcripts. Assay used: immunoSEQ multiplex PCR; TCRdb lists only in-frame clones, some missing. The sample includes hundreds of thousands of clones, more than 13% of them seen just once. These receptors lack a known antigen. Material for sequencing was naive CD4+ T cells from blood. The origin of the receptors is a man younger than 35 with type 1 diabetes.

This clone was picked up a small number of times. The chain combines TRBV14 with TRBJ2-5; a weak D match, TRBD1 (6 bases). The germline CDR1 and CDR2 sequences are SGHDN and FVKESK. The V end lost 5 bases, the J end lost 5 bases, and 18 bases lay between the germline ends. The length of the CDR3 is 15 residues. The CDR3 DNA sequence: TGTGCCAGCAGCAAAATGGGACAACCTCAGGAGACCCAGTACTTC. Translation gives CASSKMGQPQETQYF.

The chain employs TRBV28 and TRBJ1-1; D ambiguous. Trimming shortened V by 4 bases and J by 0 bases, and 6 bases separated the two germline ends. The CDR3 totals 13 residues. Per the germline V gene, CDR1 is MDHEN and CDR2 is SYDVKM. The CDR3 here is CASSSTMNTEAFF. CDR3 DNA sequence: TGTGCCAGCAGTTCAACCATGAACACTGAAGCTTTCTTT.

This clone was recorded a few times. The V and J genes are TRBV5-1 and TRBJ2-7; 7 bases fit TRBD1. Germline V gene lookup returns CDR1 SGHRS and CDR2 YFSETQ. J was trimmed by 3 bases and V by 4 bases; bases with no gene match: 7. The CDR3 totals 14 residues. CDR3 in DNA: TGCGCCAGCAGCCCGGACAGGAGCCGCTACGAGCAGTACTTC. It translates to CASSPDRSRYEQYF.

V is TRBV29-1 and J is TRBJ2-2; 9 bases fit TRBD2. The CDR3 sequence is 14 residues long. The junction had 1 base not matched to a gene; V was cut back by 3 bases and J by 2 bases. The V gene's germline CDR1 is SQVTM and CDR2 ANQGSEA. CDR3 protein: CSVEGLANTGELFF. The CDR3 DNA is TGCAGCGTTGAGGGACTAGCAAACACCGGGGAGCTGTTTTTT.

This clone was seen more than once but under ten times. The chain employs TRBV29-1 and TRBJ1-1; no reliable D call. The CDR3 is 14 residues long. Trimming stripped 6 bases from V and 0 bases from J, with 14 bases between. In germline, CDR1 is SQVTM, CDR2 ANQGSEA. This CDR3 is CSVLNLLMNTEAFF. CDR3 coding DNA: TGCAGCGTGCTTAACCTCCTTATGAACACTGAAGCTTTCTTT.

This clone was counted only a few times. The genes are TRBV6-8 and TRBJ2-1, with D tentatively TRBD2 (5 bases). Germline loops: CDR1 MNHGY, CDR2 SAAAGT. The CDR3 sequence is 15 residues long. Trimming cost V 8 bases and J 2 bases, with 16 bases left between them. The CDR3 loop is CASLGASSPYNEQFF. The CDR3 DNA reads TGTGCCAGCCTTGGTGCTAGCAGCCCCTACAATGAGCAGTTCTTC.

The chain joins TRBV9 to TRBJ2-3; no clear D. The CDR3 is 14 amino acids. Between the trimmed V and J ends, which lost 0 bases and 1 base, there was a span of 6 bases. Germline assignment: CDR1 SGDLS and CDR2 YYNGEE. CDR3 nucleotide sequence: TGTGCCAGCAGCGTAGACAAGGGCACAGATACGCAGTATTTT. Its translation is CASSVDKGTDTQYF.

Only a few counts were recorded for this clone. The genes are TRBV4-3 and TRBJ2-3; 11 bases fit TRBD1. CDR1 and CDR2 from the germline V gene are LGHNA and YSLEER. CDR3 length: 18 amino acids. The J segment lost 6 bases and the V segment lost 0 bases, leaving 11 bases of the junction unmatched. The CDR3 DNA reads as TGCGCCAGCAGCCAAGACGGTAGTGGGACAGGGGGAGGCGATACGCAGTATTTT. It codes for CASSQDGSGTGGGDTQYF.

The gene calls are TRBV6-5 and TRBJ2-1; TRBD2 matches at 10 bases. In germline, CDR1 is MNHEY, CDR2 SVGAGI. V lost 4 bases and J lost 4; bases outside the gene matches: 7. The CDR3 length is 16 residues. The CDR3 nucleotides read TGTGCCAGCAGTTTTACCGGGACTAGCGCGTACAATGAGCAGTTCTTC. It encodes CASSFTGTSAYNEQFF.

There are a few counts of this clone. The rearrangement joins TRBV15 to TRBJ2-7; D is ambiguous. Germline-derived CDR1 and CDR2 are LNHNV and YYDKDF (reference sequence). Trimming stripped 0 bases from V and 2 bases from J, with 11 bases between. The CDR3 contains 15 residues. The DNA for the CDR3 is TGTGCCACCAGCAGAGACAGGACCGCAACCTACGAGCAGTACTTC. Its translation: CATSRDRTATYEQYF.

This clone was counted only a few times. The CDR3 region has the DNA TGCGCCAGCAGCTTCCAGGGTCCTAGCTCCTACGAGCAGTACTTC. Translating it yields CASSFQGPSSYEQYF. This chain joins TRBV5-1 and TRBJ2-7, with D possibly matching TRBD1 (5 bases). Germline CDR1 reads SGHRS; CDR2 reads YFSETQ. This CDR3 comprises 15 residues. V lost 2 bases to trimming and J lost 0 bases, with 12 bases between them.

The J gene is TRBJ2-3, the V gene TRBV18; D call uncertain. V lost 3 bases to trimming and J lost 0 bases, with 10 bases between them. CDR3 length: 15 residues. CDR1 and CDR2 from the germline V gene are KGHSH and LQKENI. In nucleotides, the CDR3 is TGTGCCAGCTCACCGAACACCGTAAGCACAGATACGCAGTATTTT. Translating it yields CASSPNTVSTDTQYF. The full variable domain, with the rest looked up from reference TRBV18 and TRBJ2-3, is NAGVMQNPRHLVRRRGQEARLRCSPMKGHSHVYWYRQLPEEGLKFMVYLQKENIIDESGMPKERFSAEFPKEGPSILRIQQVVRGDSAAYFCASSPNTVSTDTQYFGPGTRLTVL.

The rearrangement links TRBV30 to TRBJ2-6; D possibly corresponds to TRBD1 (6 bases). This CDR3 spans 15 amino acids. Trimming cost V 3 bases and J 4 bases, with 13 bases left between them. Per the germline V gene, CDR1 is GTSNPN and CDR2 is SVGIG (reference sequence). The CDR3 protein is CAWRAGVAGANVLTF. In DNA, the CDR3 is TGTGCCTGGAGGGCAGGGGTGGCGGGGGCCAACGTCCTGACTTTC.

The chain recombines TRBV10-3 with TRBJ2-5; 9 bases are shared with TRBD2. V shed 4 bases, J shed 2 bases, and the junction held 11 bases outside the gene matches. The CDR3 has 17 residues. Germline CDR1 ENHRY, CDR2 SYGVKD. DNA of the CDR3: TGTGCCATCAGTGTAGCGGGAGTTGCCGGAGGGCAAGAGACCCAGTACTTC. It specifies CAISVAGVAGGQETQYF.

The sample holds a few counts of this clone. The rearrangement uses TRBV28 and TRBJ2-3; 13 nucleotides align to TRBD2. CDR1 MDHEN and CDR2 SYDVKM come from the germline V gene. The CDR3 totals 16 residues. V shed 5 bases and J 0 bases; nucleotides not matched to a gene: 2. The CDR3 loop reads CASSPTSGRSTDTQYF. Written as DNA, the CDR3 is TGTGCCAGCAGTCCGACTAGCGGGAGGAGCACAGATACGCAGTATTTT.

The chain uses TRBV7-9 and TRBJ2-1; 10 bases agree with TRBD2. V was clipped by 1 base and J by 10 bases; unmatched bases: 7. Germline V gene sequence: CDR1 SEHNR, CDR2 FQNEAQ (reference sequence). This CDR3 has 15 residues. CDR3 amino acids: CASSLGSSGSDEQFF. The DNA of the CDR3 is TGTGCCAGCAGCTTAGGTTCTAGCGGGAGTGACGAGCAGTTCTTC.

The chain has TRBV7-3 and TRBJ2-2, with no clear D. The V and J ends lost 2 bases and 3 bases respectively, with 7 bases between them. In germline, CDR1 is SGHTA, CDR2 FQGTGA. The CDR3 runs 14 residues. CDR3 bases: TGTGCCAGCAGCTTATCGTTCGACACCGGGGAGCTGTTTTTT. It codes for CASSLSFDTGELFF.

For the CDR3, the DNA is TGTGCCATCAGGAAAGACAGGGACACTGAAGCTTTCTTT. Its translation: CAIRKDRDTEAFF. The V and J genes are TRBV10-3 and TRBJ1-1, with 7 bases that match TRBD1. V lost 6 bases, J lost 3 bases, and 4 bases stayed unmatched. From germline, CDR1 is ENHRY and CDR2 SYGVKD. This CDR3 is built from 13 residues.

This clone was found a few times. The CDR3 sequence: CASTSGARGGYTF. Here the CDR3 DNA reads TGTGCCAGCACCTCGGGGGCCAGGGGTGGCTACACCTTC. This rearrangement joins TRBV13 to TRBJ1-2, with D perhaps matching TRBD1 (6 bases). The germline V gene encodes CDR1 PRHDT and CDR2 FYEKMQ (reference sequence). The CDR3 is 13 residues long. V lost 7 bases to trimming and J lost 7 bases, with 16 bases between them.

This clone has only a few counts. The gene calls are TRBV9 and TRBJ2-1; TRBD1 is a possible D gene (6 bases). There are 12 residues in the CDR3. The germline CDR1 and CDR2 sequences are SGDLS and YYNGEE. The ends were cut back, 3 bases at V and 12 bases at J, with 13 bases in the middle. The CDR3 sequence is CASSEGTDRQFF. For the CDR3, the DNA is TGTGCCAGCAGCGAGGGGACGGACAGGCAGTTCTTC.

V and J are TRBV19 and TRBJ2-1, with TRBD2 matching 12 bases. The ends lost 4 bases at V and 10 bases at J; junction bases unmatched: 8. This CDR3 has 15 residues. From germline, CDR1 is LNHDA and CDR2 SQIVND (reference sequence). Written as DNA, the CDR3 is TGTGCCAGTAGTAGGGCTAGCGGGAGGGCCGTCGAGCAGTTCTTC. It specifies CASSRASGRAVEQFF.

This clone came up a few times. The chain has TRBV19 and TRBJ2-3; TRBD2 might be the D (6 bases). CDR1 LNHDA and CDR2 SQIVND come from the germline V gene (reference sequence). CDR3 size: 15 residues. Trimming removed 1 base at V and 4 bases at J, with 12 bases between. CDR3: CASSIAGATADTQYF. CDR3 DNA: TGTGCCAGTAGTATAGCGGGAGCCACCGCAGATACGCAGTATTTT. Together with reference TRBV19 and TRBJ2-3, the CDR3 gives the full variable domain: DGGITQSPKYLFRKEGQNVTLSCEQNLNHDAMYWYRQDPGQGLRLIYYSQIVNDFQKGDIAEGYSVSREKKESFPLTVTSAQKNPTAFYLCASSIAGATADTQYFGPGTRLTVL.

The V and J genes are TRBV18 and TRBJ2-2; TRBD1 might be the D (5 bases). The CDR3 is 16 amino acids. Germline CDR1 reads KGHSH; CDR2 reads LQKENI. V shed 2 bases and J shed 0 bases, with 10 bases lying between them. The CDR3 bases are TGTGCCAGCTCACCAAAGGGGCTCACGAACACCGGGGAGCTGTTTTTT. It specifies CASSPKGLTNTGELFF.

This rearrangement joins TRBV11-2 to TRBJ2-1; 9 bases are shared with TRBD2. The CDR3 covers 13 residues. CDR1 and CDR2 from the germline V gene are SGHAT and FQNNGV. V lost 3 bases, J lost 8 bases, and 2 bases stayed unmatched. CDR3 sequence (DNA): TGTGCCAGCAGCTTGGGACTAGCCGATGAGCAGTTCTTC. It is translated as CASSLGLADEQFF.

The V gene is TRBV30, the J gene TRBJ2-7; unclear D gene. There are 13 residues in the CDR3. V lost 4 bases and J lost 5, with 15 bases in between. From germline, CDR1 is GTSNPN and CDR2 SVGIG (reference sequence). The chain's CDR3 is CAWTASPAHEQYF. The CDR3 DNA follows: TGTGCCTGGACGGCATCCCCGGCCCACGAGCAGTACTTC. Supplemented by reference TRBV30 and TRBJ2-7, the full variable domain reads SQTIHQWPATLVQPVGSPLSLECTVEGTSNPNLYWYRQAAGRGLQLLFYSVGIGQISSEVPQNLSASRPQDRQFILSSKKLLLSDSGFYLCAWTASPAHEQYFGPGTRLTVT.

The chain recombines TRBV27 with TRBJ1-5; D might be TRBD1 (6 bases). V was shortened by 5 bases and J by 2 bases, with 16 bases between the two germline ends. Germline loops: CDR1 MNHEY, CDR2 SMNVEV (reference sequence). The CDR3 runs 16 residues. For the CDR3, the DNA is TGTGCCAGCAGTGCCCAGTCGGGGGCAGGCAATCAGCCCCAGCATTTT. Protein product: CASSAQSGAGNQPQHF.

This clone has more than one count but fewer than ten. The chain recombines TRBV18 with TRBJ2-7; D not resolved. The germline V gene has CDR1 KGHSH and CDR2 LQKENI. Trimming took 2 bases from V and 5 from J, leaving 10 bases between them. The CDR3 runs to 13 residues. In nucleotides, the CDR3 is TGTGCCAGCTCACCAGGGCTTGGAAACGAGCAGTACTTC. Residues: CASSPGLGNEQYF. Together with reference TRBV18 and TRBJ2-7, the CDR3 gives the full variable domain: NAGVMQNPRHLVRRRGQEARLRCSPMKGHSHVYWYRQLPEEGLKFMVYLQKENIIDESGMPKERFSAEFPKEGPSILRIQQVVRGDSAAYFCASSPGLGNEQYFGPGTRLTVT.

This clone has a handful of counts. The chain has TRBV7-9 and TRBJ2-1, with 12 nucleotides matching TRBD2. The CDR3 runs 16 residues. Per germline, CDR1 SEHNR and CDR2 FQNEAQ (reference sequence). With V trimmed by 3 bases and J by 8 bases, 8 bases remained unmatched. CDR3 region: CASSLGPLAGGDEQFF. The CDR3 region has the DNA TGTGCCAGCAGCTTGGGACCTCTAGCGGGAGGGGATGAGCAGTTCTTC.

The chain is built from TRBV10-3 and TRBJ2-3; the match to TRBD2 covers 10 bases. The germline V gene has CDR1 ENHRY and CDR2 SYGVKD. This CDR3 contains 17 residues. Trimming took 0 bases from V and 2 from J; bases not matched to a gene: 5. This CDR3 reads CAISESGLAENTDTQYF. The CDR3 nucleotides read TGTGCCATCAGTGAGTCCGGACTAGCGGAGAACACAGATACGCAGTATTTT.

The gene calls are TRBV29-1 and TRBJ2-1; D may be TRBD2 (5 bases). The CDR3 extends over 13 amino acids. V lost 4 bases and J 2 bases, leaving 9 bases between the germline ends. CDR1 and CDR2 from the germline V gene are SQVTM and ANQGSEA. DNA of the CDR3: TGCAGCGTTGCTAGCCTCCCCTACAATGAGCAGTTCTTC. Its protein is CSVASLPYNEQFF.